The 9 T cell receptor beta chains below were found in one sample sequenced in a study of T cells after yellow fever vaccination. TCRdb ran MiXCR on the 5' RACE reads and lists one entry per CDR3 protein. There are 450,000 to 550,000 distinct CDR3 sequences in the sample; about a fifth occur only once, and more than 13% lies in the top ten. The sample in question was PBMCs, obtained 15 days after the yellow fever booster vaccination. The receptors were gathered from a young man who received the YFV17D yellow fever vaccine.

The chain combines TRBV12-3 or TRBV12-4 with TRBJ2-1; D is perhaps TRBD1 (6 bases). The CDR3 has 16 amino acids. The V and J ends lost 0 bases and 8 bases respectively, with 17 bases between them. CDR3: CASSLARGGARDEQFF. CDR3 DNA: TGTGCCAGCAGTTTAGCCCGAGGGGGAGCGCGAGATGAGCAGTTCTTC.

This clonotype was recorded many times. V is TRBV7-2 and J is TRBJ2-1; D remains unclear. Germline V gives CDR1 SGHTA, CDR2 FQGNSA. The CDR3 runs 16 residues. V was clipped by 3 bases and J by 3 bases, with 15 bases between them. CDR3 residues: CASSLEARTYYNEQFF. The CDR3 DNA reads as TGTGCCAGCAGCTTGGAAGCAAGAACGTACTACAATGAGCAGTTCTTC.

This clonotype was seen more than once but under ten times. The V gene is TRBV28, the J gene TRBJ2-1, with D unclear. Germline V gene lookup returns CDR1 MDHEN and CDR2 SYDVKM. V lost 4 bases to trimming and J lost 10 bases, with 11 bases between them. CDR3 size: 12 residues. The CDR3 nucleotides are TGTGCCAGCAGTTCCGCGACTGAGGAGCAGTTCTTC. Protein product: CASSSATEEQFF.

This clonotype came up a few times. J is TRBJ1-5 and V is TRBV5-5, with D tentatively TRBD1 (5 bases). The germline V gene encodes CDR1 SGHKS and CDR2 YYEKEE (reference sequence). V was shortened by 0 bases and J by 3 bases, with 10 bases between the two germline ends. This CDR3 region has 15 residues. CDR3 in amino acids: CASSLDWGYNQPQHF. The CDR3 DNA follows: TGTGCCAGCAGCTTGGATTGGGGGTACAATCAGCCCCAGCATTTT.

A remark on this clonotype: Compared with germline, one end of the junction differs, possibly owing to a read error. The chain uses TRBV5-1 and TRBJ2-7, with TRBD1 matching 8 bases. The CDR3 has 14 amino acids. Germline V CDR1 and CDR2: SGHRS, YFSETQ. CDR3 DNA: TGTGCCAGCAGCTGGGACGACAGGGGCGGCGAGCAGTACTTC. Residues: CASSWDDRGGEQYF.

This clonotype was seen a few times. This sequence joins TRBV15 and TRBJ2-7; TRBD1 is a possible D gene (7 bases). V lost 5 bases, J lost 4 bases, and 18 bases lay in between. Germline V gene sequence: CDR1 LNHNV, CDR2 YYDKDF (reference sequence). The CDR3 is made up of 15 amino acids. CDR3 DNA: TGTGCCACCAGCGGAGGGACGGGACAGTTATACGAGCAGTACTTC. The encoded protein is CATSGGTGQLYEQYF.

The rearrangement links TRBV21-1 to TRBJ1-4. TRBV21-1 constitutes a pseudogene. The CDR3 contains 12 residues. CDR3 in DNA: TGTGCCAGCAATTCCCCTTATGAAAAACTGTTTTTT. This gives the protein CASNSPYEKLFF.

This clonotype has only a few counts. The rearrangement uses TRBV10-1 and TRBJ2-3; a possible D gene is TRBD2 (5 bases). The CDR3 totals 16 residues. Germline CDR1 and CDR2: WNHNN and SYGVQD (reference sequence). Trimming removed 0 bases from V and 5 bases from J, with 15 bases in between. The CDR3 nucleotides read TGCGCCAGCAGTGAGTCTAAGGTCCAACGGGGAGATACGCAGTATTTT. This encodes CASSESKVQRGDTQYF.

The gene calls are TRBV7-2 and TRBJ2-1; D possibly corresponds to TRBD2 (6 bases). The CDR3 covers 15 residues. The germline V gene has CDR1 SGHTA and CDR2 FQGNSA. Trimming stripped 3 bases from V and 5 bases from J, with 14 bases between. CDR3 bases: TGTGCCAGCAGCTTGTCGGCGGGATGGGACAATGAGCAGTTCTTC. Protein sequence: CASSLSAGWDNEQFF.